This TCR beta chain appears in the sequencing data of a study of identical twins. Study outcomes and limitations: Twins showed weaker excess sharing in their beta out-of-frame sequences. Fewer insertions were carried by abundant cord blood beta clonotypes, but none was seen in memory repertoires.

CDR1 MRHNA and CDR2 SNTAGT come from the germline V gene. V shed 5 bases and J 6 bases; nucleotides not matched to a gene: 3. The CDR3 is made up of 13 amino acids. A universal primer site came from template switching; cDNA carried unique molecular identifiers. TCRdb passed the 5' RACE reads through MiXCR, listing each CDR3 protein once. The table lists 100,000 or so distinct CDR3 sequences, about 6% of them singletons. This clonotype was counted at least ten times. What it binds is unknown. V usage is TRBV6-4 and J usage is TRBJ1-5; 8 bases agree with TRBD1. The sample comprised memory T cells sorted from blood. The receptor comes from a woman between 45 and 65 years old in good health. In nucleotides, the CDR3 is TGTGCCAGCAGTCAGGGGGCGGGTCAGCCCCAGCATTTT. The encoded protein is CASSQGAGQPQHF.